This T cell receptor (beta chain) was profiled in a study of T cells after posttransplantation cyclophosphamide. Study-level findings and limits: Recipient CMV seropositivity and CMV reactivation strongly tracked TRB clonality.

This clone was seen many times. The antigen is undetermined. Profiling relied on immunoSEQ multiplex PCR, and the TCRdb table lists in-frame clones only, not all of them. The sample shows approximately 39,000 clones, no singletons; the ten largest hold 1% to 1.5%. Germline-derived CDR1 and CDR2 are ENHRY and SYGVKD. The CDR3 consists of 14 residues. Germline trimming cut 6 bases from V and 8 bases from J; bases unmatched to any gene: 9. The TCR originated in a girl under 18 in good health, CMV-negative, and a related stem cell transplant donor. Sample: PBMCs. The chain joins TRBV10-3 to TRBJ1-5, with 8 positions matching TRBD1. As DNA, the CDR3 is TGTGCCATCAGGAAGGACAGGGACCAGGAGCCCCAGCATTTT. This codes for CAIRKDRDQEPQHF.